The present TCR beta chain was sequenced within a study of tumor-infiltrating lymphocytes in primary liver carcinoma. Germline V CDR1 and CDR2: SGHAT, FQNNGV. The J segment lost 6 bases and the V segment lost 7 bases, leaving 16 bases of the junction unmatched. This CDR3 contains 17 residues. Unsorted whole blood yielded the blood RNA, and germline DNA was also extracted. Starting from approximately 470 ng of total RNA, TCR beta cDNA was produced with a primer in the constant region. What produced the TCR beta libraries was three nested multiplex PCR rounds using slightly modified ARM-PCR. TRBV1-TRBV30 forward primers and a C-beta reverse primer were used in the first two PCR rounds, which each ran for approximately 10 cycles. TCRdb recomputed calls from the multiplex PCR reads with MiXCR, one row per CDR3 protein. Here the sample spans approximately 330,000 distinct CDR3 sequences, less than 70% being singletons.

This chain links TRBV11-2 with TRBJ2-7; TRBD2 aligns across 12 bases. Sequenced sample: peripheral blood. This receptor was obtained from a man aged 40-49 years with primary liver carcinoma and hepatitis B virus infection. CDR3 in DNA: TGTGCCAGCATAGAGCGACTAGCGGGAGACCCAGGGGGCGAGCAGTACTTC. Translated: CASIERLAGDPGGEQYF.